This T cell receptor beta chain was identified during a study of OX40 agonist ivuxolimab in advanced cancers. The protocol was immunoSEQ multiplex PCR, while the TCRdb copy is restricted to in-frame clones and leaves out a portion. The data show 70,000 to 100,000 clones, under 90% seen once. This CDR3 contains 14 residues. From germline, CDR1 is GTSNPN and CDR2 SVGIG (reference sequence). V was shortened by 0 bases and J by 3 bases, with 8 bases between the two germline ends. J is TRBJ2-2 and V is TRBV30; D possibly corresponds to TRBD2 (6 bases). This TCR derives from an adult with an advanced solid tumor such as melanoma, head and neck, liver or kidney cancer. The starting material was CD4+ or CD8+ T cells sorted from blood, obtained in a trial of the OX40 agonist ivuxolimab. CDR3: CAWSVRGYTGELFF. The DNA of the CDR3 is TGTGCCTGGAGTGTACGGGGGTACACCGGGGAGCTGTTTTTT.